The rows below give T cell receptor beta chains drawn from one sample of a study of CD8+CD57+ T cells in acquired aplastic anemia. MiXCR, applied by TCRdb to the reads, yields one record per CDR3 protein. The data hold fewer than 200,000 distinct CDR3 sequences, with around 48% observed a single time. Sample: sorted CD4+, CD8+, or CD8+CD57+ T cells (not recorded which) from PBMCs. These receptors all come from a human donor with aplastic anemia. CDR3s include the opening cysteine and the closing phenylalanine or tryptophan. D genes are given only for firm matches. Some rows have no size entry. The others give once, few or many, or a class for an expanded clone.

TRBD1,many,TRBJ1-1,TRBV6-1,TGTGCCAGCAGTCCGACAGGGGCCGCCAACACTGAAGCTTTCTTT,CASSPTGAANTEAFF
NA,many,TRBJ2-7,TRBV7-2,TGTGCCAGCAGCTTAATGTACGAGCAGTACTTC,CASSLMYEQYF
NA,many,TRBJ2-7,TRBV19,TGTGCCAGTAGTATACAGCCCAGCCCACCCCACGAGCAGTACTTC,CASSIQPSPPHEQYF
NA,NA,TRBJ2-6,TRBV4-3,TGCGCCAGCAGCCAAGAGGGTGGTACCTCTGGGGCCAACGTCCTGACTTTC,CASSQEGGTSGANVLTF
NA,NA,TRBJ2-5,TRBV19,TGTGCCAGTAGTACATCGGGTAGCGGCGGGATTGGGACCCAGTACTTC,CASSTSGSGGIGTQYF
TRBD2,NA,TRBJ2-1,TRBV20-1,TGCAGTGCTAGAGAATCAAGAACTAGCGGGAGAAGTTCATACAATGAGCAGTTCTTC,CSARESRTSGRSSYNEQFF
NA,many,TRBJ1-1,TRBV30,TGTGCCTGGAGGCTTCAAGGCGTAGCTTTCTTT,CAWRLQGVAFF
NA,NA,TRBJ1-2,TRBV10-3,TGTGCCATCAGTGCAGGGGTTCCCTATGGCTACACCTTC,CAISAGVPYGYTF
TRBD1,many,TRBJ1-2,TRBV6-1,TGTGCCAGCAGTGAAGCGTCGGGACAGGCTAGAGGCTACACCTTC,CASSEASGQARGYTF
NA,medium-sized,TRBJ1-1,TRBV29-1,TGCAGCGGAGGGGGCACTGAAGCTTTCTTT,CSGGGTEAFF
NA,many,TRBJ1-4,TRBV7-2,TGTGCCAGCAGCTTAATTGGCTCCGAGGGGCTGTTTTTT,CASSLIGSEGLFF
NA,NA,TRBJ2-5,TRBV19,TGTGCCACCGCAATCCACGAACAAGAGACCCAGTACTTC,CATAIHEQETQYF
NA,NA,TRBJ1-5,TRBV11-2,TGTGCCAGCAGCTTAAGGTCAGGGGATAGCAATCAGCCCCAGCATTTT,CASSLRSGDSNQPQHF
NA,few,TRBJ2-7,TRBV5-1,TGTGCCAGCAGCTTAGACGGCAGCTCCTACGAGCAGTACTTC,CASSLDGSSYEQYF
NA,NA,TRBJ1-1,TRBV9,TGTGCCAGCAGCCTCGCGACAGGATGGAACACTGAAGCTTTCTTT,CASSLATGWNTEAFF
TRBD2,NA,TRBJ2-7,TRBV27,TGTGCCAGCAGTTTATCGGGGCTAGCGGGACTCTACGAGCAGTACTTC,CASSLSGLAGLYEQYF
TRBD1,NA,TRBJ1-3,TRBV3-1,TGTGCCAGCAGCCCCGGAACCGGGACAGCGCTCTCTGGAAACACCATATATTTT,CASSPGTGTALSGNTIYF
TRBD1,NA,TRBJ2-7,TRBV10-3,TGTGCCATCAAGAGGCAGGGGGAGTACGAGCAGTACTTC,CAIKRQGEYEQYF
TRBD1,NA,TRBJ1-3,TRBV5-1,TGCGCCAGCAGCCGTGAGGGGGCTTACTCTGGAAACACCATATATTTT,CASSREGAYSGNTIYF
NA,NA,TRBJ2-7,TRBV20-1,TGCAGTGCTACCCCACTGGCCCAATCCTCCTACGAGCAGTACTTC,CSATPLAQSSYEQYF
NA,many,TRBJ1-6,TRBV18,TGTGCCAGCTCAAAGGACAGTATTTCACCCCTCCACTTT,CASSKDSISPLHF
TRBD1,many,TRBJ2-1,TRBV2,TGTGCCAGCGCCGGGACAGAGTACAATGAGCAGTTCTTC,CASAGTEYNEQFF
NA,few,TRBJ1-1,TRBV28,TGTGCCAGCAGTTATCAGGCAGCAGCTTTCTTT,CASSYQAAAFF
TRBD1,many,TRBJ2-7,TRBV20-1,TGCAGTGCTAATAAGCCGGGACAGGGGCCCTACGAGCAGTACTTC,CSANKPGQGPYEQYF
NA,many,TRBJ2-3,TRBV20-1,TGCAGTGCTCTACTGTCAGGAGATACGCAGTATTTT,CSALLSGDTQYF
TRBD1,many,TRBJ1-5,TRBV5-1,TGCGCCAGCAGCCCCACCCCGACAGGGGTCGGCAATCAGCCCCAGCATTTT,CASSPTPTGVGNQPQHF
NA,NA,TRBJ1-2,TRBV19,TGTGCCAGTGGGATCGGGAGAGGGACGGACTATGGCTACACCTTC,CASGIGRGTDYGYTF
TRBD2,many,TRBJ2-1,TRBV28,TGTGCCAGCAGGGGAGGGCAGGGAGGTCTTGAGCAGTTCTTC,CASRGGQGGLEQFF
NA,NA,TRBJ1-2,TRBV7-4,TGTGCCAGCAGCGAGTCAGGGAATGGCTACACCTTC,CASSESGNGYTF
NA,NA,TRBJ1-2,TRBV25-1,TGTGCCAGCAGTGAAGCAGGAGGGTCATTGGCCTACACCTTC,CASSEAGGSLAYTF
NA,NA,TRBJ2-7,TRBV6-1,TGTGCCAGCGGTGAACAGGATACCTACGAGCAGTACTTC,CASGEQDTYEQYF
NA,few,TRBJ2-3,TRBV4-3,TGCGCCAGCAGCCAAGATATTCTGCTCGGCGGCACAGATACGCAGTATTTT,CASSQDILLGGTDTQYF
TRBD2,few,TRBJ2-3,TRBV27,TGTGCCAGCAGTTCCTTGACTAGCGGGATGAGCACAGATACGCAGTATTTT,CASSSLTSGMSTDTQYF
TRBD1,NA,TRBJ1-1,TRBV19,TGTGCCAGTAGTATTCGGGGGCAGGGGGCTGAGGCTTTCTTT,CASSIRGQGAEAFF
NA,many,TRBJ1-1,TRBV29-1,TGCAGCGTGAGTGGCAGGGTTTCGAACACTGAAGCTTTCTTT,CSVSGRVSNTEAFF
NA,NA,TRBJ2-1,TRBV7-2,TGTGCCAGACGGGGCTACAATGAGCAGTTCTTC,CARRGYNEQFF
NA,few,TRBJ1-6,TRBV19,TGTGCCAGTAGTATGTCCTCGGGAGACAATTCACCCCTCCACTTT,CASSMSSGDNSPLHF
NA,NA,TRBJ2-3,TRBV28,TGTGCCAGCAGTTTCGTCCAGGGGTCCATCCATACGCAGTATTTT,CASSFVQGSIHTQYF
TRBD1,NA,TRBJ2-7,TRBV24-1,TGTGCCAGCAGCTTGGCCGGGCAGGGGGCAGTTGAGCAGTACTTC,CASSLAGQGAVEQYF
TRBD2,NA,TRBJ2-3,TRBV29-1,TGCAGCGTAGCCGGGACTGGCGGGGGGGCCGAAGATACGCAGTATTTT,CSVAGTGGGAEDTQYF
NA,many,TRBJ2-7,TRBV29-1,TGCAGCGTTGCGGGCAGGGGATCCTACGAGCAGTACTTC,CSVAGRGSYEQYF
NA,many,TRBJ2-4,TRBV27,TGTGCCAGCAGTTTTAGTAGCGGAAACATTCAGTACTTC,CASSFSSGNIQYF
TRBD2,NA,TRBJ2-1,TRBV25-1,TGTGCCAGCAGTGAACTTGTCGGGAGGGGGATTTACAATGAGCAGTTCTTC,CASSELVGRGIYNEQFF
NA,many,TRBJ2-7,TRBV7-9,TGTGCCAGCAGCATAGGGTTCCGGCAGACCTACGAGCAGTACTTC,CASSIGFRQTYEQYF
TRBD1,once,TRBJ2-5,TRBV19,TGTGCCAGTAGTACGGAAAACAGGGGTGGAGAGACCCAGTACTTC,CASSTENRGGETQYF
TRBD1,many,TRBJ1-3,TRBV19,TGTGCCAGTAGGCGCTATCCGGGACAGGGTTTAAACACCATATATTTT,CASRRYPGQGLNTIYF
TRBD2,many,TRBJ2-3,TRBV12-3/TRBV12-4,TGTGCCAGCAGTTTACCCGCGGGAGGGATAGATACGCAGTATTTT,CASSLPAGGIDTQYF
NA,many,TRBJ2-1,TRBV10-3,TGTGCCATCAGTGAAGTACAGGGAGACAATGAGCAGTTCTTC,CAISEVQGDNEQFF
NA,NA,TRBJ1-1,TRBV3-1,TGTGCCAGCAGCCAAGATTTGGCAGGGCCGTCGAACACTGAAGCTTTCTTT,CASSQDLAGPSNTEAFF
NA,NA,TRBJ1-5,TRBV10-3,TGTGCCATCAGTCACGGACAGAGTAATCAGCCCCAGCATTTT,CAISHGQSNQPQHF
TRBD1,many,TRBJ1-5,TRBV24-1,TGTGCCACCAGTGATGGAGACAGGGGAGGGAATCAGCCCCAGCATTTT,CATSDGDRGGNQPQHF
NA,many,TRBJ1-1,TRBV5-4,TGTGCCAGCCACGGGATGGGCACTGAAGCTTTCTTT,CASHGMGTEAFF
TRBD1,few,TRBJ2-7,TRBV19,TGTGCCAGTAGTATCCCTGGACAGGGGGGCAACGAGCAGTACTTC,CASSIPGQGGNEQYF
NA,NA,TRBJ2-7,TRBV15,TGTGCCACCAGCGAGGACCGAGCCCACGAGCAGTACTTC,CATSEDRAHEQYF